This T cell receptor beta chain came from a study of Graves' ophthalmopathy and Graves' hyperthyroidism. Beta-chain TCR CDR3 regions were amplified from RNA transcripts. Scientists carried out first-round RT-PCR using HTBI primers and then a second-round multiplex PCR. TCRdb called the multiplex PCR reads again in MiXCR, with one record for every CDR3 protein. The table lists over 150,000 distinct CDR3 sequences, 37% of them singletons. In donors with ophthalmopathy, activity was moderate-to-severe, with CAS ≥3, NOSPECS ≥4 and duration under 3 months. This clonotype was seen many times. Its antigen is not identified. The CDR3 spans 14 residues. The germline gives CDR1 SGHTA, CDR2 FQGNSA. V was clipped by 2 bases and J by 6 bases; unmatched bases: 5. Study-level points and caveats: Sensitivity reached more than 70% and specificity about 72% when the model predicted ophthalmopathy progression. From stable hyperthyroidism, ophthalmopathy was separated by a 13-signature model with 85% to 90% sensitivity and around 80% specificity. A majority of expanded thyroid clonotypes exceeding 0.001 frequency were likewise present in blood.

Sequencing used peripheral blood. The receptor's source is a woman aged 40 to 50 with Graves' ophthalmopathy. The genes are TRBV7-2 and TRBJ2-7; 9 bases match TRBD2. CDR3 residues: CASSLQREVPEQYF. The CDR3 DNA follows: TGTGCCAGCAGCTTACAGCGGGAGGTTCCCGAGCAGTACTTC.